These 20 T cell receptor beta chains came from one sample sequenced in a study of shared clonotypes between healthy human individuals (dated by TCRdb to 2018 to 2021). Libraries were constructed by the immunoSEQ multiplex PCR assay. The source is immuneACCESS, and TCRdb retained only in-frame sequences with V and J called. Part of the clones is not carried over; for the studies checked, unresolved V genes explain less than half of this, and the remainder is unexplained. The sample table records 2 million to 2.5 million clones; 95% of these occur just once. The leading ten clones occupy 0.1% to 0.15% of the sample. Sequencing was performed on naive CD4+ T cells sorted from blood. The sample's cell subset or site label, decoded: CD45RA+ positively selected. These receptor sequences come from a man between 18 and 35 years old in good health.

This clone was seen a single time. The rearrangement uses TRBV15 and TRBJ1-2; possible D gene TRBD1, 5 bases. The V end lost 2 bases, the J end lost 1 base, and 11 bases lay between the germline ends. The length of the CDR3 is 15 residues. Germline V gene lookup returns CDR1 LNHNV and CDR2 YYDKDF (reference sequence). CDR3 region: CATSRPTTDNYGYTF. The CDR3 coding sequence is TGTGCCACCAGCAGACCCACGACAGATAACTATGGCTACACCTTC.

The chain carries TRBV28 and TRBJ1-2; TRBD1 matches at 12 bases. The CDR3 has 16 amino acids. V trimming: 2 bases; J trimming: 8 bases; junction bases outside the gene matches: 9. The germline gives CDR1 MDHEN, CDR2 SYDVKM. In DNA form, the CDR3 reads TGTGCCAGCAGTTTAGGGACAGGGGGCAAGATGGGAGGCTACACCTTC. Translated: CASSLGTGGKMGGYTF.

This chain uses TRBV25-1 with TRBJ1-2; D uncertain. The ends were cut back, 4 bases at V and 6 bases at J, with 12 bases in the middle. This CDR3 comprises 13 residues. Per germline, CDR1 MGHDK and CDR2 SYGVNS. The CDR3 DNA follows: TGTGCCAGCAGTGGTGAGGGCGCCCATGGCTACACCTTC. This encodes CASSGEGAHGYTF.

This clone was observed once. V and J are TRBV7-8 and TRBJ2-5; 7 nucleotides align to TRBD1. The CDR3 runs to 15 residues. Germline V gene sequence: CDR1 SGHVS, CDR2 FQNEAQ. Trimming removed 1 base from V and 4 bases from J; junction bases left unmatched: 6. The CDR3 nucleotides read TGTGCCAGCAGCTTAGGCAGGGGGTGGGTAGAGACCCAGTACTTC. It encodes CASSLGRGWVETQYF.

The chain employs TRBV2 and TRBJ2-2; TRBD1 agrees at 9 bases. Germline lookup yields CDR1 SNHLY and CDR2 FYNNEI. The CDR3 runs 15 residues. Trimming cost V 5 bases and J 4 bases; bases outside gene matches: 5. Here the CDR3 reads CASSSRQGGTGELFF. Here the CDR3 DNA reads TGTGCCAGCAGTTCCCGACAGGGGGGCACCGGGGAGCTGTTTTTT.

This chain uses TRBV2 with TRBJ2-7; D gene unclear. V shed 4 bases and J shed 4 bases, with 11 bases lying between them. The CDR3 runs 13 residues. Germline V gene lookup returns CDR1 SNHLY and CDR2 FYNNEI. CDR3 DNA: TGTGCCAGCAGTGTAGAAGTAACGTACGAGCAGTACTTC. Translated, it gives CASSVEVTYEQYF.

The chain couples TRBV5-1 to TRBJ2-2; D call uncertain. The CDR3 runs 14 residues. Trimming pared 4 bases from V and 3 bases from J, leaving 10 bases between. Germline V CDR1 and CDR2: SGHRS, YFSETQ. The CDR3 DNA is TGCGCCAGCAGCCGAAGTGGGGACACCGGGGAGCTGTTTTTT. Encoded protein: CASSRSGDTGELFF.

The V gene is TRBV12-5, the J gene TRBJ2-1, with 9 nucleotides matching TRBD2. V was pared by 3 bases and J by 5 bases, with 5 bases of the junction left unmatched. The CDR3 totals 15 residues. Germline V gene data show CDR1 as LGHNT and CDR2 as FRNRAP. CDR3 bases: TGTGCTAGTGGTTTAGGACTAGCGAACAACAATGAGCAGTTCTTC. Encoded protein: CASGLGLANNNEQFF.

The chain recombines TRBV27 with TRBJ1-5; no firm D call. The CDR3 contains 16 residues. Germline V gene sequence: CDR1 MNHEY, CDR2 SMNVEV (reference sequence). Trimming cost V 6 bases and J 1 base, with 16 bases left between them. This chain's CDR3 is CASSLSPGSSNQPQHF. The CDR3 DNA follows: TGTGCCAGCAGCCTATCCCCGGGCTCGAGCAATCAGCCCCAGCATTTT.

This chain links TRBV11-2 with TRBJ1-2; a weak D match, TRBD1 (6 bases). Germline V gene sequence: CDR1 SGHAT, CDR2 FQNNGV. The CDR3 is 14 residues long. V lost 2 bases to trimming and J lost 8 bases, with 15 bases between them. The CDR3 DNA follows: TGTGCCAGCAGCTTACTAGGGGGGATGGAGGGCTACACCTTC. It yields the protein CASSLLGGMEGYTF. Variable domain in full (rest from reference TRBV11-2 and TRBJ1-2): EAGVAQSPRYKIIEKRQSVAFWCNPISGHATLYWYQQILGQGPKLLIQFQNNGVVDDSQLPKDRFSAERLKGVDSTLKIQPAKLEDSAVYLCASSLLGGMEGYTFGSGTRLTVV.

V and J are TRBV7-6 and TRBJ2-2; weak D call: TRBD1 (6 bases). CDR3 length: 14 amino acids. V lost 5 bases and J 5 bases, leaving 12 bases between the germline ends. The V gene's germline CDR1 is SGHVS and CDR2 FNYEAQ. CDR3 in amino acids: CASSRQEQTGELFF. The CDR3 DNA is TGTGCCAGCAGCCGACAGGAACAGACCGGGGAGCTGTTTTTT.

The chain is built from TRBV6-5 and TRBJ2-1; D is possibly TRBD1 (5 bases). Germline-derived CDR1 and CDR2 are MNHEY and SVGAGI. The CDR3 totals 15 residues. The V end was cut by 0 bases, the J end by 5 bases, with 11 bases between. In DNA, the CDR3 is TGTGCCAGCAGTTACTCGCAGGGCCGGGACAATGAGCAGTTCTTC. Amino acids: CASSYSQGRDNEQFF.

The J gene is TRBJ1-2, the V gene TRBV18, with D possibly TRBD1 on 5 matching bases. V was pared by 4 bases and J by 0 bases, with 15 bases between. The germline V gene has CDR1 KGHSH and CDR2 LQKENI. This CDR3 region has 16 residues. CDR3 in DNA: TGTGCCAGCTCACGCATTACAGGAGATACTAACTATGGCTACACCTTC. It translates to CASSRITGDTNYGYTF.

The rearrangement links TRBV6-6 to TRBJ2-7; tentative D call: TRBD2 (5 bases). Germline values: CDR1 MNHNY, CDR2 SVGAGI (reference sequence). There are 13 residues in the CDR3. V was clipped by 2 bases and J by 3 bases, with 8 bases between them. CDR3 bases: TGTGCCAGCAGTTACGACGGAGGCTACGAGCAGTACTTC. Protein product: CASSYDGGYEQYF.

The chain links TRBV15 to TRBJ2-5; 11 bases agree with TRBD2. This CDR3 spans 16 amino acids. From germline, CDR1 is LNHNV and CDR2 YYDKDF (reference sequence). Unmatched junction bases numbered 5, after V lost 2 bases and J lost 3 bases. The CDR3: CATSRPPGLAEETQYF. The CDR3 nucleotides are TGTGCCACCAGCAGACCACCGGGACTAGCGGAAGAGACCCAGTACTTC.

The chain joins TRBV7-3 to TRBJ2-1, with D possibly being TRBD1 or TRBD2 (5 bases each). The germline CDR1 and CDR2 sequences are SGHTA and FQGTGA. The CDR3 extends over 16 amino acids. Trimming pared 4 bases from V and 0 bases from J, leaving 13 bases between. CDR3 amino acids: CASSSEGTNSYNEQFF. CDR3 nucleotide sequence: TGTGCCAGCAGCTCTGAGGGGACGAACTCCTACAATGAGCAGTTCTTC. Supplemented by reference TRBV7-3 and TRBJ2-1, the full variable domain reads GAGVSQTPSNKVTEKGKYVELRCDPISGHTALYWYRQSLGQGPEFLIYFQGTGAADDSGLPNDRFFAVRPEGSVSTLKIQRTERGDSAVYLCASSSEGTNSYNEQFFGPGTRLTVL.

The rearrangement joins TRBV7-2 to TRBJ2-6, with 12 positions matching TRBD1. CDR3 length: 19 amino acids. The germline V gene has CDR1 SGHTA and CDR2 FQGNSA. Trimming removed 4 bases from V and 1 base from J; junction bases left unmatched: 8. CDR3: CASSSSPGQGASGANVLTF. The CDR3 DNA follows: TGTGCCAGCAGCTCCTCCCCGGGACAGGGGGCTTCTGGGGCCAACGTCCTGACTTTC.

The V call is TRBV18, the J call TRBJ1-3; D not certain. The CDR3 extends over 17 amino acids. Germline CDR1 KGHSH, CDR2 LQKENI. The ends were cut back, 0 bases at V and 4 bases at J, with 16 bases in the middle. Here the CDR3 reads CASSPPGVPSGGNTIYF. Written as DNA, the CDR3 is TGTGCCAGCTCACCACCGGGAGTACCCTCTGGAGGAAACACCATATATTTT. Drawing the rest from reference TRBV18 and TRBJ1-3, the complete variable domain is NAGVMQNPRHLVRRRGQEARLRCSPMKGHSHVYWYRQLPEEGLKFMVYLQKENIIDESGMPKERFSAEFPKEGPSILRIQQVVRGDSAAYFCASSPPGVPSGGNTIYFGEGSWLTVV.

Note on this clone: Other DNA sequences in this sample translate to the same CDR3. The chain carries TRBV11-2 and TRBJ1-1, with D possibly being TRBD1 (5 bases). The CDR3 extends over 13 amino acids. Between the trimmed V and J ends, which lost 7 bases and 4 bases, there was a span of 13 bases. Looked up from germline, CDR1 is SGHAT and CDR2 is FQNNGV. CDR3 coding DNA: TGTGCCAGCACCCTCGCGGGGGGCACTGAAGCTTTCTTT. Amino acids: CASTLAGGTEAFF.

J is TRBJ2-1 and V is TRBV5-1; perhaps TRBD2 as D (5 bases). The germline V gene encodes CDR1 SGHRS and CDR2 YFSETQ. This CDR3 has 13 amino acids. Between the trimmed V and J ends, which lost 4 bases and 3 bases, there was a span of 8 bases. CDR3 loop: CASSRGSYNEQFF. The CDR3 coding sequence is TGCGCCAGCAGCAGAGGGAGCTACAATGAGCAGTTCTTC.